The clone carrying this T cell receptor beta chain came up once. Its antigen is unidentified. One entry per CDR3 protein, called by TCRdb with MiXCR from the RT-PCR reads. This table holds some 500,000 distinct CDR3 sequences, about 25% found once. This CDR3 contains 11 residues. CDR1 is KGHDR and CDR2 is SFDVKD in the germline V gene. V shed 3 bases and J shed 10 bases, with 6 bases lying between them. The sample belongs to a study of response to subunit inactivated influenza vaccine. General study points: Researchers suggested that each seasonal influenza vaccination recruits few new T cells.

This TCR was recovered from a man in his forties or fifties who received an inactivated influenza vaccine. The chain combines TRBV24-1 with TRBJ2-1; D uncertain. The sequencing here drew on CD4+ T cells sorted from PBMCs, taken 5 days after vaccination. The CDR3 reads CATSDIVEQFF. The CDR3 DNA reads TGTGCCACCAGTGATATCGTCGAGCAGTTCTTC.